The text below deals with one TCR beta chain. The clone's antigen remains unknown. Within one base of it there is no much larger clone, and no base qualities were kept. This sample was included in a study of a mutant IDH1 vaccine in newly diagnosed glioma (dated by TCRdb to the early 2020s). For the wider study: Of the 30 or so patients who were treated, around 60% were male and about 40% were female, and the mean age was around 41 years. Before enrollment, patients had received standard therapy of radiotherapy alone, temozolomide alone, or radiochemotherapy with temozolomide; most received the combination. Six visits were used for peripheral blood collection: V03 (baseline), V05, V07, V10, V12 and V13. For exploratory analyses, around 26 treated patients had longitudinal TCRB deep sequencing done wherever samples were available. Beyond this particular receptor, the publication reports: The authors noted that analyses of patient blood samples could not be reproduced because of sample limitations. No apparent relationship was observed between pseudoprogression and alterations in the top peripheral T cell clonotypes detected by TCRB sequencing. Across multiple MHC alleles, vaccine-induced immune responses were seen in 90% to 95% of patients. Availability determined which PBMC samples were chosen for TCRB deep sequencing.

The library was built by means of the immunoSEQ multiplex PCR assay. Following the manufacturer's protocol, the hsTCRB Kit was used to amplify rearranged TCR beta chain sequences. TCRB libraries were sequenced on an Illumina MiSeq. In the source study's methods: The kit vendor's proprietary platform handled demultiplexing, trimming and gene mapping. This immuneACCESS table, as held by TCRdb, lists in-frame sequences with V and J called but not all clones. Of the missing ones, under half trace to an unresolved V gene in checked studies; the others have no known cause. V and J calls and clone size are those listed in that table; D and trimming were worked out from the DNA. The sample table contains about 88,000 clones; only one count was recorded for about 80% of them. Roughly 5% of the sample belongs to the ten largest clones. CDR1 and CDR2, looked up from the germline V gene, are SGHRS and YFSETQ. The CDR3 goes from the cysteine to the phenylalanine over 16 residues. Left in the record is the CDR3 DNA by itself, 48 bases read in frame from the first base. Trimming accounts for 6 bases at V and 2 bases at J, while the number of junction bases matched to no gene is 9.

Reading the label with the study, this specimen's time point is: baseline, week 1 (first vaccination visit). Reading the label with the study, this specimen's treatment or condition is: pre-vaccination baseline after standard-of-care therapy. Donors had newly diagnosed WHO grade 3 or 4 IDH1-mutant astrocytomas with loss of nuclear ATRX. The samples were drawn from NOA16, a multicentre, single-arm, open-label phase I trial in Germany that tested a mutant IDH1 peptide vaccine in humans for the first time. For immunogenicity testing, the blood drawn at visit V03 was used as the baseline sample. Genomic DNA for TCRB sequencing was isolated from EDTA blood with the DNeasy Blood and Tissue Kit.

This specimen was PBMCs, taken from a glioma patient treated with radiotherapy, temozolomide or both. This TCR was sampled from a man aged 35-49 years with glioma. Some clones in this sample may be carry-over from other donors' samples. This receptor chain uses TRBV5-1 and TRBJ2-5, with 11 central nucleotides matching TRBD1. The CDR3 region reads CASTGGDRGRQETQYF. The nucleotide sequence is TGCGCCAGCACTGGCGGGGACAGGGGGAGACAAGAGACCCAGTACTTC.